One and the same sample provided the 9 T cell receptor beta chains below, sequenced in a study of T cell clones after liver transplantation. The repertoire was sequenced with immunoSEQ multiplex PCR; TCRdb's copy has only in-frame clones and lacks some. The table lists about 60,000 clones, 65% to 75% of them singletons. Sequenced here: CD4+ T cells from blood, sampled before liver transplant. All receptors derive from a human donor who received a liver transplant.

This clone was seen ten or more times. Other DNA sequences from this sample encode an identical CDR3 as well. The chain joins TRBV9 to TRBJ1-3; D gene uncertain. From germline, CDR1 is SGDLS and CDR2 YYNGEE. Deletions cut 2 bases from V and 0 bases from J, with 6 bases between. The CDR3 sequence is 14 residues long. The CDR3 reads CASSVYSSGNTIYF. The DNA for the CDR3 is TGTGCCAGCAGCGTTTACAGCTCTGGAAACACCATATATTTT.

The chain combines TRBV7-6 with TRBJ2-3, with 8 bases lining up with TRBD2. With 3 bases clipped from V and 6 bases from J, the junction kept 11 bases outside the gene matches. Germline V CDR1 and CDR2: SGHVS, FNYEAQ. This CDR3 comprises 16 residues. The CDR3 DNA sequence: TGTGCCAGCAGCTTTAGTAGCGGGGCCATGAGGGATACGCAGTATTTT. Protein sequence: CASSFSSGAMRDTQYF.

The DNA of the CDR3 is TGTGCCAGCAGTCAACACAGGGGGCTGGGAGATTCACCCCTCCACTTT. This sequence encodes CASSQHRGLGDSPLHF. V is TRBV28 and J is TRBJ1-6, with 9 nucleotides matching TRBD1. The J segment lost 8 bases and the V segment lost 5 bases, leaving 10 bases of the junction unmatched. The CDR3 loop spans 16 amino acids. Germline V CDR1 and CDR2: MDHEN, SYDVKM.

The chain joins TRBV7-2 to TRBJ2-4; 8 bases fit TRBD1. J was trimmed by 6 bases and V by 5 bases; bases with no gene match: 9. The CDR3 contains 15 residues. Germline assignment: CDR1 SGHTA and CDR2 FQGNSA. The CDR3 sequence: CASSLDRGRRNIQYF. CDR3 DNA sequence: TGTGCCAGCAGCCTCGACAGGGGACGAAGAAACATTCAGTACTTC.

The CDR3 DNA reads as TGTGCCAGCAGTCTCCAGGGGGCTAACACTGAAGCTTTCTTT. The encoded protein is CASSLQGANTEAFF. The rearrangement links TRBV9 to TRBJ1-1, with 8 bases identical to TRBD1. CDR1 is SGDLS and CDR2 is YYNGEE in the germline V gene. V dropped 5 bases and J dropped 2; count of bases not matched to a gene: 5. This CDR3 is 14 amino acids long.

This chain uses TRBV6-1 with TRBJ1-6; weak D call: TRBD1 (6 bases). Germline CDR1 and CDR2: MNHNS and SASEGT. The ends were cut back, 7 bases at V and 5 bases at J, with 9 bases in the middle. The CDR3 has 13 amino acids. CDR3 protein: CASNRADNSPLHF. As DNA, the CDR3 is TGTGCCAGCAACAGGGCGGATAATTCACCCCTCCACTTT.

The chain joins TRBV2 to TRBJ2-3, with D uncertain. The CDR3 runs to 15 residues. Looked up from germline, CDR1 is SNHLY and CDR2 is FYNNEI. The V and J ends lost 2 bases and 1 base respectively, with 10 bases between them. The CDR3 loop reads CASSESLPRTDTQYF. CDR3 nucleotides: TGTGCCAGCAGTGAAAGCTTGCCCCGCACAGATACGCAGTATTTT.

This clone showed up just a few times. Other DNA sequences in the sample encode the same CDR3. V is TRBV18 and J is TRBJ2-7; TRBD1 matches at 8 bases. Germline CDR1 and CDR2: KGHSH and LQKENI. Losses at the gene ends were 2 bases for V and 6 bases for J; bases not matched to a gene: 3. CDR3 length equals 13 residues. CDR3: CASSPGTGGEQYF. The CDR3 DNA follows: TGTGCCAGCTCACCAGGGACAGGAGGCGAGCAGTACTTC.

The chain has TRBV28 and TRBJ2-5; the D is unclear. The V and J ends lost 7 bases and 2 bases respectively, with 5 bases between them. The CDR3 is made up of 11 amino acids. Germline V gene sequence: CDR1 MDHEN, CDR2 SYDVKM. CDR3 DNA sequence: TGTGCCAGCAACGAGCAAGAGACCCAGTACTTC. It specifies CASNEQETQYF.